This T cell receptor beta chain came from a study of T cell responses to AZD1222 COVID-19 vaccine. The assay was immunoSEQ multiplex PCR, and TCRdb's table has in-frame clones only and misses some. The sample lists some 200,000 clones, roughly 91% occurring once. Comment on this clone: What it recognizes is unknown.

Study-wide results and limits: The peak T cell response came first, and repertoires were sampled only after it. Reportedly, close to half of spike-specific TCRs are directed against unmutated variant regions.

This CDR3 contains 13 residues. Germline CDR1 and CDR2: SNHLY and FYNNEI. Trimming took off 7 bases at V and 0 bases at J, with 9 bases between the two ends. The source material was peripheral blood, sampled on day 0 of MenACWY control vaccination. The chain joins TRBV2 to TRBJ1-2; D is undetermined. The TCR originated in an adult in good health. CDR3 in amino acids: CASTGSPNYGYTF. The CDR3 DNA follows: TGTGCCAGCACGGGGTCACCTAACTATGGCTACACCTTC. Filled out from reference TRBV2 and TRBJ1-2, the complete variable domain reads EPEVTQTPSHQVTQMGQEVILRCVPISNHLYFYWYRQILGQKVEFLVSFYNNEISEKSEIFDDQFSVERPDGSNFTLKIRSTKLEDSAMYFCASTGSPNYGYTFGSGTRLTVV.